The entry that follows covers one TCR beta chain sequence. The antigen remains undetermined. The data belong to a study of CD8 T cells in ankylosing spondylitis. CDR1 and CDR2 (germline): SGHRS, YFSETQ. The CDR3 has 15 amino acids. V was cut by 5 bases and J by 0 bases, with 11 bases left in between. Study-wide points: A TCR beta motif of 8 or 9 highly homologous variants appeared characteristic of ankylosing spondylitis blood.

Each TCR beta library was made by quantitative 5'-RACE that incorporated molecular barcodes. TCRdb called the 5' RACE reads again in MiXCR, with one record for every CDR3 protein. The table has more than 600,000 distinct CDR3 sequences, over 15% seen once. This sequence originates from a male donor with ankylosing spondylitis. V and J are TRBV5-1 and TRBJ1-4, with D possibly TRBD1 on 5 matching bases. The sequencing input was blood, either unsorted or a sorted T cell fraction (not recorded which). CDR3 region: CASRTAGTTNEKLFF. CDR3 DNA: TGCGCCAGCAGAACCGCAGGGACAACTAATGAAAAACTGTTTTTT.